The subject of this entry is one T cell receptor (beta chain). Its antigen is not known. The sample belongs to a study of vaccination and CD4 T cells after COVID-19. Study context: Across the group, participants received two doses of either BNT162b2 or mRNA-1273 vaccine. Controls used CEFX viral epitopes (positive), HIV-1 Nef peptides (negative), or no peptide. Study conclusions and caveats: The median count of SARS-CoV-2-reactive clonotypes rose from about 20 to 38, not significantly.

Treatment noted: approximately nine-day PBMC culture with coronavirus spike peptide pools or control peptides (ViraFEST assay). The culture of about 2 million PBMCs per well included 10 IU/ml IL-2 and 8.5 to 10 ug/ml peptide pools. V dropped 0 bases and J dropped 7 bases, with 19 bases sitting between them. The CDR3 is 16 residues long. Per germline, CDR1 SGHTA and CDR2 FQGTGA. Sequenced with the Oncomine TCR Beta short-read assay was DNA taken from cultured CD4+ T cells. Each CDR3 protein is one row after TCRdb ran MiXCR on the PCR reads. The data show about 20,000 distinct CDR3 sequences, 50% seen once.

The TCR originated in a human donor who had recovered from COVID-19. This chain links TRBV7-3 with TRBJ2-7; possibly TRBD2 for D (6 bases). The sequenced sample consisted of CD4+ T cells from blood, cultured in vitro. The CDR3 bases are TGTGCCAGCAGCTTAACGGGGGGATATCCTACGAATGAGCAGTACTTC. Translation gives CASSLTGGYPTNEQYF.